This T cell receptor beta chain was identified during a study of blood T cell repertoires in COVID-19. Study information: There were acute and convalescent COVID-19 samples, and they came from the United States, Italy and Spain. T cells, B-cell-depleted T cells, or PBMCs provided the cDNA or gDNA that served as material.

Trimming pared 4 bases from V and 2 bases from J, leaving 8 bases between. This CDR3 is 13 amino acids long. Germline CDR1 and CDR2: WNHNN and SYGVQD (reference sequence). How the authors handled the data: It was from reference gene primer amplification that nucleated cell counts were estimated. TCRdb's table, derived via immunoSEQ multiplex PCR, lists solely in-frame clones and lacks some. From that table come the V and J calls and clone size; the DNA was used to work out D and trimming. The sample includes approximately 29,000 clones, 88% of them seen just once. This clone has only a few counts. The source is a human donor with active COVID-19. The donor label of this sample is uncertain. The specimen was peripheral blood. The V and J genes are TRBV10-1 and TRBJ1-2; D call uncertain. The DNA for the CDR3 is TGCGCCAGCAGTGTTTCGTTGAACTATGGCTACACCTTC. Translating it yields CASSVSLNYGYTF.